This is a list of T cell receptor beta chains from one sample in a study of PD-L1 blockade in urothelial cancer. TCRdb's copy holds only in-frame clones and misses some; the assay was immunoSEQ multiplex PCR. The sample consists of 50,000 or so clones, 86% of them appearing once. The material was PBMCs, obtained around atezolizumab (anti-PD-L1) treatment. These receptors originate from a man aged 60-69 years with urothelial cancer. Each CDR3 is given with its conserved first and last residue. D genes are given only for firm matches. Some rows have no size entry. The others give once, few or many, or a class for an expanded clone.

V gene	D gene	J gene	clone size	CDR3 DNA	CDR3 protein
TRBV6-5	TRBD2	TRBJ2-7	.	TGTGCCAGCAGGGAAGGTAGCGGGATTGGCGAGCAGTACTTC	CASREGSGIGEQYF
TRBV2	TRBD1	TRBJ1-1	few	TGTGCCAGAGATGTCGCCCGTCTCGACAGGGCTCGGACTGAAGCTTTCTTT	CARDVARLDRARTEAFF
TRBV15	TRBD1	TRBJ2-5	.	TGTGCCACCAGCCTCTCCTTGACAGGGGAAGAGACCCAGTACTTC	CATSLSLTGEETQYF
TRBV30	.	TRBJ1-1	few	TGTGCTAAGGAGAAGATGAACACTGAAGCTTTCTTT	CAKEKMNTEAFF
TRBV30	TRBD2	TRBJ2-3	once	TGTGCCTGGAATGATCGCGGGAGGGCTAGGGATACGCAGTATTTT	CAWNDRGRARDTQYF
TRBV29-1	TRBD2	TRBJ2-1	.	TGCAGCGTTAAGGATTGGCGGGAGGGCCGGAATGAGCAGTTCTTC	CSVKDWREGRNEQFF
TRBV7-2	.	TRBJ1-6	few	TGTGCCAGCAGCCGACTGGATAATTCACCCCTCCACTTT	CASSRLDNSPLHF
TRBV30	.	TRBJ2-7	.	TGTGCCTGGAGTACCGGGAGCGGGCGGTACTTC	CAWSTGSGRYF
TRBV15	.	TRBJ2-1	.	TGTGCCACCAGCAGAGGGGGGGTCGCCAATGAGCAGTTCTTC	CATSRGGVANEQFF
TRBV7-7	TRBD1	TRBJ2-5	.	TGTGCTAGCAGCCCAACCGGGACAGCTAAAGAGACCCAGTACTTC	CASSPTGTAKETQYF
TRBV11-2	TRBD1	TRBJ1-2	.	TGTGCCAGCAGCCCCACCGGGACAGGGATGTCGTATGGCTACACCTTC	CASSPTGTGMSYGYTF